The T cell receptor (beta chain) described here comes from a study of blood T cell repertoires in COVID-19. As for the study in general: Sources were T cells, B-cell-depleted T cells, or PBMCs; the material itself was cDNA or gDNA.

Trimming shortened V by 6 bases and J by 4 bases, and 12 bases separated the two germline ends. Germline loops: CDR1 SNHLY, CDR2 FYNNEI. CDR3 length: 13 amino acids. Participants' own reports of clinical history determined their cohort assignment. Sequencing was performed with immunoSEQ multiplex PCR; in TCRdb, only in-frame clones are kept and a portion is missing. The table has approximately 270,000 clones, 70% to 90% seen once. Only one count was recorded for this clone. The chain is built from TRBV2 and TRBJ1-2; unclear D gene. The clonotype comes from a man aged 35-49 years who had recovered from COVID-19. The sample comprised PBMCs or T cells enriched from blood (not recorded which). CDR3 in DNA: TGTGCCAGCAGGATAGAGGCAGCCTATGGCTACACCTTC. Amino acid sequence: CASRIEAAYGYTF. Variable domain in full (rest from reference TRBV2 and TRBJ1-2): EPEVTQTPSHQVTQMGQEVILRCVPISNHLYFYWYRQILGQKVEFLVSFYNNEISEKSEIFDDQFSVERPDGSNFTLKIRSTKLEDSAMYFCASRIEAAYGYTFGSGTRLTVV.